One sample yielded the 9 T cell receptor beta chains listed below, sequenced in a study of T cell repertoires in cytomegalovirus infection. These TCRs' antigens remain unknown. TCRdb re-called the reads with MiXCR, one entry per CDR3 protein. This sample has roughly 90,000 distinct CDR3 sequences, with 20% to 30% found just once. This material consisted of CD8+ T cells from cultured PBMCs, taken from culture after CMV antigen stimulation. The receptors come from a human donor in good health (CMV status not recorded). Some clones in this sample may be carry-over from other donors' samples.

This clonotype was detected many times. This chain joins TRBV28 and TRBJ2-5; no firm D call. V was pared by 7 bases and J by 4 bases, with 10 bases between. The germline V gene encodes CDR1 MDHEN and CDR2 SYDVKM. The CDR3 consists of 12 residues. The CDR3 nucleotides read TGTGCCAGCATGGGTCCAAGAGAGACCCAGTACTTC. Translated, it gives CASMGPRETQYF. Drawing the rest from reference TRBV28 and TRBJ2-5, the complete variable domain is DVKVTQSSRYLVKRTGEKVFLECVQDMDHENMFWYRQDPGLGLRLIYFSYDVKMKEKGDIPEGYSVSREKKERFSLILESASTNQTSMYLCASMGPRETQYFGPGTRLLVL.

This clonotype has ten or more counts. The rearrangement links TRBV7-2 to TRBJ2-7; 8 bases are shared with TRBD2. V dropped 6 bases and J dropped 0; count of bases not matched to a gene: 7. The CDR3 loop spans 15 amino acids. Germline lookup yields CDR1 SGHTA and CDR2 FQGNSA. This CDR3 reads CASRRAGASSYEQYF. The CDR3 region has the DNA TGTGCCAGCAGGCGAGCGGGGGCCAGCTCCTACGAGCAGTACTTC.

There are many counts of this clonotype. CDR3 protein: CASSLRRGNTGELFF. The CDR3 bases are TGTGCCAGCAGCTTACGGCGGGGAAACACCGGGGAGCTGTTTTTT. This sequence joins TRBV7-6 and TRBJ2-2, with D perhaps matching TRBD2 (6 bases). The V and J ends lost 2 bases and 2 bases respectively, with 9 bases between them. Germline V gives CDR1 SGHVS, CDR2 FNYEAQ. CDR3 size: 15 residues.

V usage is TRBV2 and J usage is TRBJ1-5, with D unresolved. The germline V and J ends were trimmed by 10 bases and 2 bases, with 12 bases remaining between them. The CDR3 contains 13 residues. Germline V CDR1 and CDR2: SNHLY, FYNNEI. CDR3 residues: CAIQIGGNQPQHF. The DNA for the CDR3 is TGTGCCATCCAAATCGGCGGCAATCAGCCCCAGCATTTT. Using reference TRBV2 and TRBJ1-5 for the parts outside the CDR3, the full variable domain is EPEVTQTPSHQVTQMGQEVILRCVPISNHLYFYWYRQILGQKVEFLVSFYNNEISEKSEIFDDQFSVERPDGSNFTLKIRSTKLEDSAMYFCAIQIGGNQPQHFGDGTRLSIL.

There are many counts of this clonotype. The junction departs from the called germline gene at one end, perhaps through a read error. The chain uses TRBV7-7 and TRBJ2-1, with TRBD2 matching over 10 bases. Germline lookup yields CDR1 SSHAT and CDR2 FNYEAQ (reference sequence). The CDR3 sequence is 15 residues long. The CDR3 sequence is CASSSGLAVYNEQFF. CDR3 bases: TGTGCTAGCAGCTCAGGACTAGCGGTTTACAATGAGCAGTTCTTC.

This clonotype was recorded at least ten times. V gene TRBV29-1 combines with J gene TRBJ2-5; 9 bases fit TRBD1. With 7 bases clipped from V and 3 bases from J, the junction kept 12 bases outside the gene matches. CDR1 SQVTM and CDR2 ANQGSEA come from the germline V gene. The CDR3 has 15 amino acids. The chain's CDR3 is CSAEEDRGVEETQYF. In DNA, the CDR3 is TGCAGCGCGGAAGAGGACAGGGGTGTAGAAGAGACCCAGTACTTC. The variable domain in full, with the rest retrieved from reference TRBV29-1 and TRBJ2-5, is SAVISQKPSRDICQRGTSLTIQCQVDSQVTMMFWYRQQPGQSLTLIATANQGSEATYESGFVIDKFPISRPNLTFSTLTVSNMSPEDSSIYLCSAEEDRGVEETQYFGPGTRLLVL.

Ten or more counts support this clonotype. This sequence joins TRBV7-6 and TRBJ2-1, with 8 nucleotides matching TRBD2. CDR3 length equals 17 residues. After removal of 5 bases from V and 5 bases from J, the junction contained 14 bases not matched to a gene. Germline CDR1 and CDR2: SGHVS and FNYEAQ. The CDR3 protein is CASSPRTAGEGDNEQFF. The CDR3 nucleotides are TGTGCCAGCAGCCCCCGGACAGCGGGAGAGGGGGACAATGAGCAGTTCTTC. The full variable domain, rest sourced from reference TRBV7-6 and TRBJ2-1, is GAGVSQSPRYKVTKRGQDVALRCDPISGHVSLYWYRQALGQGPEFLTYFNYEAQQDKSGLPNDRFSAERPEGSISTLTIQRTEQRDSAMYRCASSPRTAGEGDNEQFFGPGTRLTVL.

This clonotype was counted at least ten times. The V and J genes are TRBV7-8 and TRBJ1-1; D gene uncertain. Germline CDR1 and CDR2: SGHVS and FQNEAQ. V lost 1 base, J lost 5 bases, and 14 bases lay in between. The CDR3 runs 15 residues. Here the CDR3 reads CASSLELQAKTEAFF. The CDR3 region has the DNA TGTGCCAGCAGCTTAGAATTACAAGCGAAGACTGAAGCTTTCTTT.

The CDR3 DNA reads as TGTGCCAGCAGTTCAAGGACCGCCCTGGGGGAAAAACTGTTTTTT. The encoded protein is CASSSRTALGEKLFF. V is TRBV6-5 and J is TRBJ1-4, with unresolved D. There are 15 residues in the CDR3. Germline V lookup: CDR1 MNHEY, CDR2 SVGAGI. V dropped 4 bases and J dropped 8 bases, with 17 bases sitting between them.